Below, 10 T cell receptor beta chains from the same sample are listed, as sequenced in a study of T cells in localized non-small cell lung cancer (dated by TCRdb to between 2020 and 2021). The library was prepared using the immunoSEQ multiplex PCR assay. Not all clones reach the TCRdb copy of this immuneACCESS table, which keeps in-frame sequences only. Checked studies attribute under half of the gap to unresolved V genes and leave the rest unexplained. In all, the sample holds approximately 52,000 clones, and 86% of those were seen once. More than 15% of the sample comes from the top ten. The sample here was peripheral blood, taken before any cancer treatment. The origin of the receptors is a male donor older than 55 with stage III squamous cell lung carcinoma.

This rearrangement joins TRBV4-3 to TRBJ2-2; tentatively, D is TRBD2 (5 bases). Germline CDR1 is LGHNA and CDR2 is YSLEER. The V end lost 7 bases, the J end lost 5 bases, and 14 bases lay between the germline ends. This CDR3 spans 14 amino acids. The CDR3 coding sequence is TGCGCCAGCACTCTGCATCGGGGTACCGGGGAGCTGTTTTTT. Translated: CASTLHRGTGELFF.

The DNA for the CDR3 is TGCGCCAGCAGCTTGCGGCCAAGGGGGCTTGCAACTAATGAAAAACTGTTTTTT. Encoded protein: CASSLRPRGLATNEKLFF. The gene calls are TRBV5-1 and TRBJ1-4; 7 nucleotides line up with TRBD1. This CDR3 is built from 18 residues. V shed 1 base, J shed 0 bases, and the junction held 9 bases outside the gene matches. Germline lookup yields CDR1 SGHRS and CDR2 YFSETQ.

For the CDR3, the DNA is TGCAGCGTTGTGACAGGGGCCGGATGGGACACCGGGGAGCTGTTTTTT. It codes for CSVVTGAGWDTGELFF. The chain couples TRBV29-1 to TRBJ2-2, with TRBD1 matching 8 bases. The V segment lost 4 bases and the J segment 3 bases; nucleotides outside the gene matches: 10. The CDR3 sequence is 16 residues long. From germline, CDR1 is SQVTM and CDR2 ANQGSEA.

This clone appeared once. J is TRBJ1-5 and V is TRBV2; no reliable D call. Trimming shortened V by 9 bases and J by 6 bases, and 21 bases separated the two germline ends. Germline CDR1 is SNHLY and CDR2 is FYNNEI. CDR3 length equals 15 residues. The CDR3 here is CASQPEPRISQPQHF. The CDR3 DNA follows: TGTGCCAGTCAACCGGAACCGAGAATAAGTCAGCCCCAGCATTTT.

This rearrangement joins TRBV19 to TRBJ2-1, with TRBD2 matching 7 bases. Germline V gene sequence: CDR1 LNHDA, CDR2 SQIVND (reference sequence). CDR3 length: 12 amino acids. J gave up 14 bases and V 1 base, and 5 bases lay outside the gene matches. CDR3 sequence (DNA): TGTGCCAGTAGTATAGTTGGCGGGAGTAAGTTCTTC. This encodes CASSIVGGSKFF.

V is TRBV7-2 and J is TRBJ1-2; no reliable D call. V was shortened by 10 bases and J by 8 bases, with 17 bases between the two germline ends. Per the germline V gene, CDR1 is SGHTA and CDR2 is FQGNSA. There are 12 residues in the CDR3. The CDR3 sequence: CATSTTLGGYTF. The DNA of the CDR3 is TGTGCCACCTCGACCACCCTAGGGGGCTACACCTTC.

The V call is TRBV30, the J call TRBJ1-1, with D hard to call. V was clipped by 4 bases and J by 5 bases, with 17 bases between them. This CDR3 has 14 amino acids. The germline V gene has CDR1 GTSNPN and CDR2 SVGIG (reference sequence). The CDR3 protein is CAWKGSGLLTEAFF. DNA of the CDR3: TGTGCCTGGAAAGGGTCGGGTCTCTTAACTGAAGCTTTCTTT.

V usage is TRBV5-5 and J usage is TRBJ2-3; D is perhaps TRBD1 (5 bases). This CDR3 comprises 15 residues. Trimming cost V 2 bases and J 1 base, with 11 bases left between them. Germline lookup yields CDR1 SGHKS and CDR2 YYEKEE (reference sequence). The CDR3 spells CASSFQGDGTDTQYF. CDR3 nucleotides: TGTGCCAGCAGCTTCCAGGGCGATGGCACAGATACGCAGTATTTT.

This rearrangement joins TRBV5-8 to TRBJ2-7, with 8 bases aligning to TRBD1. With V trimmed by 1 base and J by 2 bases, 17 bases remained unmatched. There are 19 residues in the CDR3. The V gene's germline CDR1 is SGHTS and CDR2 YDEGEE. The CDR3 DNA follows: TGTGCCAGCAGCTTGTTTGCAGGGGGCCCTCCCACCACAGCCTACGAGCAGTACTTC. It encodes CASSLFAGGPPTTAYEQYF.

The chain is built from TRBV28 and TRBJ2-7, with 8 nucleotides matching TRBD1. J was trimmed by 1 base and V by 3 bases; bases with no gene match: 5. Germline-derived CDR1 and CDR2 are MDHEN and SYDVKM. There are 15 residues in the CDR3. DNA of the CDR3: TGTGCCAGCAGTTTTGCCGACAGGGGATCCTACGAGCAGTACTTC. It yields the protein CASSFADRGSYEQYF.